Listed here is a single TCR beta chain. The record originates from a study of blood T cell repertoires in COVID-19. At the level of the study: In each case, the material was cDNA or gDNA derived from T cells, B-cell-depleted T cells, or PBMCs.

This table comes from immunoSEQ multiplex PCR, and its TCRdb copy is limited to in-frame clones, with some not included. The repertoire holds approximately 150,000 clones, with about four fifths as singletons. This CDR3 region has 13 residues. J lost 6 bases, V lost 5 bases, and 6 bases had no gene match. Germline CDR1 is SGHVS and CDR2 is FQNEAQ. This TCR was sampled from a man in his 70s with acute or convalescent COVID-19. The source material was peripheral blood. V and J are TRBV7-8 and TRBJ2-7; 8 bases line up with TRBD1. For the CDR3, the DNA is TGTGCCAGCAGCCAAGGACAGGGTAGCGAGCAGTACTTC. It encodes CASSQGQGSEQYF.